This T cell receptor beta chain derives from a study of monozygotic twins with inflammatory bowel disease. Blood was collected, 2 to 2.5 ml per donor. Whole blood, unsorted for T cells, was the source of total RNA. UMIs with a 6-nucleotide sample barcode were added by template switching. TCRdb re-called the 5' RACE reads and gives one entry per CDR3 protein, without DNA. Seen in this sample are 440,000 or so distinct CDR3 sequences; the ten most common clones hold under 3%. Germline CDR1 is SNHLY and CDR2 is FYNNEI. The CDR3 contains 11 residues. Regarding this clonotype: The antigen remains unidentified.

Study-wide results and limits: A distinction between different T cell subtypes was not possible.

The sequence derives from a human donor with ulcerative colitis or Crohn's disease, or a healthy co-twin of an affected twin (not recorded which). The J gene is TRBJ2-5, the V gene TRBV2. Sample: blood. The CDR3 here is CASSELETQYF.